Here is one T cell receptor beta chain with its context. The sample originates from a study of blood T cell repertoires in COVID-19. Study as a whole: Collection of acute and convalescent COVID-19 samples took place in the United States, Italy and Spain. Sample material is recorded as cDNA or gDNA derived from T cells, B-cell-depleted T cells, or PBMCs.

In the original workflow: Estimation of nucleated cell counts relied on the amplification of reference gene primers. Method: immunoSEQ multiplex PCR; TCRdb's copy keeps in-frame clones and lacks some. V, J and clone size are those of that table, while D and trimming were read from the DNA. The sample has under 140,000 clones, 75% to 85% seen once; the top ten hold approximately 16%. V was shortened by 4 bases and J by 0 bases, with 6 bases between the two germline ends. This CDR3 comprises 12 residues. Per germline, CDR1 SQVTM and CDR2 ANQGSEA. The receptor's source is a woman aged 55 to 70 with acute or convalescent COVID-19. J is TRBJ1-1 and V is TRBV29-1; D is ambiguous. Material: peripheral blood. This chain's CDR3 is CSVVRVNTEAFF. The CDR3 bases are TGCAGCGTTGTGAGGGTGAACACTGAAGCTTTCTTT.